These T cell receptor beta chains were read from a single sample in a study of CD8 T cells in Susac syndrome. TCRdb analysed the immunoSEQ multiplex PCR reads with MiXCR anew, one entry per CDR3 protein. Seen here are approximately 110,000 distinct CDR3 sequences, 90% to 95% observed once, and the top ten hold over 0.065%. Sequences were obtained from CD4+ T cells from PBMCs. The receptor set was obtained from a human donor in good health. Each CDR3 is given with its conserved first and last residue. D genes are given only for firm matches. Expanded clones are given a class, and other clones once, few, many or no size at all.

J gene | V gene | clone size | D gene | CDR3 DNA | CDR3 protein
TRBJ1-5 | TRBV20-1 | NA | NA | TGCAGTGCTAGAGATGAGGGACGCGGGCAGCACAATCAGCCCCAGCATTTT | CSARDEGRGQHNQPQHF
TRBJ2-3 | TRBV20-1 | NA | NA | TGCAGTGCTATTTCGGGGACTAGCACAGATACGCAGTATTTT | CSAISGTSTDTQYF
TRBJ1-1 | TRBV12-3/TRBV12-4 | NA | NA | TGTGCCAGTGGGAGAAACTTCGAAGCTTTCTTT | CASGRNFEAFF
TRBJ2-3 | TRBV5-1 | NA | TRBD1 | TGCGCCAGCACCGTCTCCGGGACAGGGGCAACAGATACGCAGTATTTT | CASTVSGTGATDTQYF
TRBJ1-2 | TRBV6-2/TRBV6-3 | once | NA | TGTGCCAGCAGTGCCGGGAGAGGCTACACCTTC | CASSAGRGYTF
TRBJ2-7 | TRBV6-1 | NA | TRBD1 | TGTGCCAGCAGCCCATACACCCGGGACAGGGTTGGCGAGCAGTACTTC | CASSPYTRDRVGEQYF
TRBJ1-5 | TRBV28 | NA | NA | TGTGCCAGCAGTTCAAGTCAGGATCCCCAGCATTTT | CASSSSQDPQHF
TRBJ2-3 | TRBV11-2 | NA | NA | TGTGCCAGCAGCTTAGTATTAACAGGCAGCTTGGATACGCAGTATTTT | CASSLVLTGSLDTQYF
TRBJ1-1 | TRBV20-1 | once | NA | TGCAGTGAAACTCGGCCAGGAAAAAACACTGAAGCTTTCTTT | CSETRPGKNTEAFF
TRBJ2-1 | TRBV30 | NA | NA | TGTGCCTGGAGTGTGTACAATGAGCAGTTCTTC | CAWSVYNEQFF
TRBJ2-1 | TRBV28 | NA | NA | TGTGCCAGCACCCCCGGGACCGCGGCAGAGCAGTTCTTC | CASTPGTAAEQFF
TRBJ2-6 | TRBV29-1 | NA | TRBD1 | TGCAGCGTTCCGGACAGGGGGCCCTCTGGGGCCAACGTCCTGACTTTC | CSVPDRGPSGANVLTF
TRBJ1-1 | TRBV10-2 | NA | NA | TGCGCCAGCAGTGATACAGAAGCTTTCTTT | CASSDTEAFF
TRBJ2-1 | TRBV20-1 | NA | NA | TGCAGTGCTAGAACTCCTCAGGGGCTGTACAATGAGCAGTTCTTC | CSARTPQGLYNEQFF
TRBJ1-1 | TRBV15 | NA | TRBD1 | TGTGCCACCAGCAGAGACCAAGACAGGGGGAACACTGAAGCTTTCTTT | CATSRDQDRGNTEAFF
TRBJ2-7 | TRBV3-1 | NA | NA | TGTGCCAGCAGCCAAGGCCCCTACGAGCAGTACTTC | CASSQGPYEQYF
TRBJ1-1 | TRBV29-1 | NA | NA | TGCAGCGTTGAACCCGAGGGGGGGAACACTGAAGCTTTCTTT | CSVEPEGGNTEAFF
TRBJ2-7 | TRBV3-1 | NA | TRBD2 | TGTGCCAGCAGCCCCAGCGGGAGTGTCGGTTCGCGGGAGCAGTACTTC | CASSPSGSVGSREQYF
TRBJ2-3 | TRBV2 | NA | TRBD1 | TGTGCCAGCAGTATGCAGGGGGCGCGGGAAGATACGCAGTATTTT | CASSMQGAREDTQYF
TRBJ1-2 | TRBV10-2 | NA | NA | TGCGCCAGCAGTGAGTCCCATTCAGGGGACTATGGCTACACCTTC | CASSESHSGDYGYTF
TRBJ2-1 | TRBV25-1 | NA | TRBD2 | TGTGCCAGCAGTCCTAGCCTAAGACTAGCGGGAGGGGATGAGCAGTTCTTC | CASSPSLRLAGGDEQFF
TRBJ2-7 | TRBV18 | few | NA | TGTGCCAGCTCACCATCCGAGACCTACGAGCAGTACTTC | CASSPSETYEQYF
TRBJ2-3 | TRBV6-6 | once | NA | TGTGCCAGCAGCCCCCGCGCAACCTCAGATACGCAGTATTTT | CASSPRATSDTQYF
TRBJ2-3 | TRBV7-2 | NA | TRBD2 | TGTGCCAGCGAACTAGCGGGATCTTCAGATACGCAGTATTTT | CASELAGSSDTQYF
TRBJ2-5 | TRBV23-1 | NA | TRBD1 | TGCGCCAGCAGTCAACGGGACAGGGGGGGAGAGACCCAGTACTTC | CASSQRDRGGETQYF
TRBJ2-7 | TRBV2 | NA | TRBD2 | TGTGCCAGCAGTGAAAGGGGAGGGATGGAGTCCTACGAGCAGTACTTC | CASSERGGMESYEQYF
TRBJ2-7 | TRBV15 | NA | NA | TGTGCCACCAGCAGAGATGCCGTTTCAAGCGGAACCTACGAGCAGTACTTC | CATSRDAVSSGTYEQYF
TRBJ2-5 | TRBV20-1 | NA | NA | TGCAGTGCTAGGTGGCAGCAAGAGACCCAGTACTTC | CSARWQQETQYF
TRBJ2-4 | TRBV2 | NA | NA | TGTGCCAGCAGTGAAATTGACGGAAAAAACATTCAGTACTTC | CASSEIDGKNIQYF
TRBJ2-6 | TRBV19 | NA | TRBD1 | TGTGCCAGTAGTGCTGGACAGGGAAGGAATGGGGCCAACGTCCTGACTTTC | CASSAGQGRNGANVLTF
TRBJ1-1 | TRBV29-1 | NA | NA | TGCAGCGTTTCACGCCCGAACACTGAAGCTTTCTTT | CSVSRPNTEAFF
TRBJ2-5 | TRBV20-1 | NA | NA | TGCAGTGCTAGAGGTCTAGAACTAGGCTTGGAGACCCAGTACTTC | CSARGLELGLETQYF
TRBJ2-7 | TRBV2 | NA | NA | TGTGCCAGCAGTGAACAAAGTGACGAGCAGTACTTC | CASSEQSDEQYF
TRBJ2-7 | TRBV5-1 | NA | TRBD1 | TGCGCCAGCAGCTTGGCGGGACAGGGGGTTTCCTACGAGCAGTACTTC | CASSLAGQGVSYEQYF
TRBJ2-2 | TRBV5-1 | once | TRBD2 | TGCGCCAGCAGCAGAGGGCTAGCGGGAGGCAACGGGGAGCTGTTTTTT | CASSRGLAGGNGELFF